This T cell receptor (beta chain) emerged from a study of T cell repertoires in cytomegalovirus infection. In the study overall: Based on public TCR beta signatures, there were indications of CMV infection and of a matching HLA type.

This CDR3 comprises 15 residues. With 3 bases clipped from V and 0 bases from J, the junction kept 2 bases outside the gene matches. CDR1 and CDR2 (germline): MRHNA, SNTAGT. This clonotype has only one observation. MiXCR was run by TCRdb on the reads, yielding one entry per CDR3 protein. The sample contains 200,000 or so distinct CDR3 sequences, about 30% of which appear only once. The sequence came from a human donor in good health (CMV status not recorded). Some clones in this sample may be carry-over from other donors' samples. The J gene is TRBJ2-1, the V gene TRBV6-4, with 7 bases identical to TRBD2. The sample was PBMCs. This chain's CDR3 is CASSEAGVSYNEQFF. CDR3 sequence (DNA): TGTGCCAGCAGTGAGGCGGGGGTCTCCTACAATGAGCAGTTCTTC.